The 32 T cell receptor beta chains reported below all come from one sample, sequenced in a study of T cell responses to AZD1222 COVID-19 vaccine. The repertoire was sequenced with immunoSEQ multiplex PCR; TCRdb's copy has only in-frame clones and lacks some. The sample has around 110,000 clones, 85% to 90% seen once. Here the sequenced sample was peripheral blood, taken on day 0 of AZD1222 vaccination. Receptor source: an adult in good health.

The rearrangement uses TRBV13 and TRBJ2-1, with a possible D match to TRBD2 (6 bases). Looked up from germline, CDR1 is PRHDT and CDR2 is FYEKMQ (reference sequence). Trimming pared 0 bases from V and 5 bases from J, leaving 23 bases between. The length of the CDR3 is 19 residues. The CDR3 loop is CASSLGRGIRGGSDNEQFF. The CDR3 nucleotides read TGTGCCAGCAGCTTAGGCCGGGGGATTAGGGGAGGATCCGACAATGAGCAGTTCTTC.

The genes are TRBV7-9 and TRBJ2-3; D is possibly TRBD2 (5 bases). The V gene's germline CDR1 is SEHNR and CDR2 FQNEAQ (reference sequence). Between the trimmed V and J ends, which lost 2 bases and 13 bases, there was a span of 19 bases. The CDR3 totals 14 residues. This chain's CDR3 is CASSLRTGTPREYF. The CDR3 nucleotides read TGTGCCAGCAGCTTAAGAACGGGAACCCCGAGGGAGTATTTT.

The V gene is TRBV7-2, the J gene TRBJ2-3, with TRBD1 as a possible D gene (6 bases). With 4 bases removed from V and 3 bases from J, the gap between germline ends came to 11 bases. CDR3 length equals 14 residues. Germline values: CDR1 SGHTA, CDR2 FQGNSA. CDR3 sequence (DNA): TGTGCCAGCAGCTGGGGGCGCGCGACAGATACGCAGTATTTT. Residues: CASSWGRATDTQYF.

The chain uses TRBV7-2 and TRBJ2-6; D perhaps matches TRBD2 (6 bases). CDR1 is SGHTA, CDR2 FQGNSA, per germline. CDR3 length: 16 residues. The V and J ends lost 5 bases and 2 bases respectively, with 13 bases between them. CDR3 sequence (DNA): TGTGCCAGCAGCCCCGGAGGGATCACTGGGGCCAACGTCCTGACTTTC. Encoded protein: CASSPGGITGANVLTF.

The chain combines TRBV30 with TRBJ2-3; 7 nucleotides agree with TRBD2. Germline lookup yields CDR1 GTSNPN and CDR2 SVGIG (reference sequence). V trimming: 2 bases; J trimming: 0 bases; junction bases outside the gene matches: 5. The CDR3 runs 15 residues. The CDR3 bases are TGTGCCTGGAGTAGCGGGGTTGGAAGCACAGATACGCAGTATTTT. Protein: CAWSSGVGSTDTQYF.

The sample holds one count of this clone. This chain uses TRBV19 with TRBJ2-1; D might be TRBD1 or TRBD2, each matching 5 bases. Deletions cut 6 bases from V and 7 bases from J, with 13 bases between. There are 13 residues in the CDR3. Germline lookup yields CDR1 LNHDA and CDR2 SQIVND (reference sequence). CDR3 in DNA: TGTGCCAGTAGGAGGGGCCCGTTGAATGAGCAGTTCTTC. Its protein product is CASRRGPLNEQFF. Full variable domain (outside the CDR3, taken from reference TRBV19 and TRBJ2-1): DGGITQSPKYLFRKEGQNVTLSCEQNLNHDAMYWYRQDPGQGLRLIYYSQIVNDFQKGDIAEGYSVSREKKESFPLTVTSAQKNPTAFYLCASRRGPLNEQFFGPGTRLTVL.

The chain uses TRBV28 and TRBJ1-6, with D tentatively TRBD1 (6 bases). Trimming shortened V by 4 bases and J by 7 bases, and 14 bases separated the two germline ends. Germline V gives CDR1 MDHEN, CDR2 SYDVKM. The CDR3 is made up of 15 amino acids. The CDR3 spells CASSSPDSANSPLHF. The CDR3 region has the DNA TGTGCCAGCAGTTCACCGGACAGCGCAAATTCACCCCTCCACTTT.

V and J are TRBV2 and TRBJ2-5; the match to TRBD1 covers 7 bases. Per germline, CDR1 SNHLY and CDR2 FYNNEI. The CDR3 runs 13 residues. The junction had 2 bases not matched to a gene; V was cut back by 6 bases and J by 1 base. CDR3 sequence: CASSGDSQETQYF. The CDR3 region has the DNA TGTGCCAGCAGCGGGGACAGCCAAGAGACCCAGTACTTC.

This chain connects TRBV5-5 to TRBJ2-3; D unresolved. V lost 0 bases, J lost 2 bases, and 7 bases lay in between. The CDR3 spans 14 residues. Per the germline V gene, CDR1 is SGHKS and CDR2 is YYEKEE (reference sequence). CDR3 coding DNA: TGTGCCAGCAGCTTGGACTCTCTCACAGATACGCAGTATTTT. It is translated as CASSLDSLTDTQYF.

This sequence joins TRBV19 and TRBJ1-6, with D tentatively TRBD1 (6 bases). Germline CDR1 reads LNHDA; CDR2 reads SQIVND (reference sequence). Trimming took 3 bases from V and 11 from J, leaving 20 bases between them. The CDR3 covers 16 residues. The CDR3 region is CASSIFSIRGPAPLHF. The DNA for the CDR3 is TGTGCCAGTAGTATTTTCTCGATCAGGGGACCGGCACCCCTCCACTTT.

The rearrangement joins TRBV25-1 to TRBJ2-7; D possibly matches TRBD1 or TRBD2 (5 bases each). Per the germline V gene, CDR1 is MGHDK and CDR2 is SYGVNS. With 0 bases removed from V and 6 bases from J, the gap between germline ends came to 9 bases. This CDR3 is 13 amino acids long. The CDR3 loop is CASSEYVGTEQYF. CDR3 DNA sequence: TGTGCCAGCAGTGAATACGTAGGGACCGAGCAGTACTTC.

A single count supports this clone. The gene calls are TRBV6-6 and TRBJ1-1, with TRBD1 matching 9 bases. Germline V lookup: CDR1 MNHNY, CDR2 SVGAGI (reference sequence). The J segment lost 5 bases and the V segment lost 6 bases, leaving 7 bases of the junction unmatched. CDR3 length: 14 residues. The CDR3 nucleotides are TGTGCCAGCAGCTTAGGACAGGGGAGAACTGAAGCTTTCTTT. This gives the protein CASSLGQGRTEAFF.

The CDR3 sequence: CASRAQGGRSVSTEAFF. CDR3 in DNA: TGTGCCAGCCGAGCCCAGGGGGGCAGGAGCGTTAGCACTGAAGCTTTCTTT. The genes are TRBV2 and TRBJ1-1, with 7 bases lining up with TRBD1. The V gene's germline CDR1 is SNHLY and CDR2 FYNNEI. The CDR3 totals 17 residues. J lost 4 bases, V lost 8 bases, and 19 bases had no gene match.

The chain carries TRBV7-3 and TRBJ2-5; 7 bases are a match to TRBD1. The V segment lost 1 base and the J segment 2 bases; nucleotides outside the gene matches: 4. Germline assignment: CDR1 SGHTA and CDR2 FQGTGA. The CDR3 runs 15 residues. The CDR3 sequence: CASSLIGTAQETQYF. CDR3 DNA: TGTGCCAGCAGCTTAATTGGGACAGCACAAGAGACCCAGTACTTC.

The V and J genes are TRBV4-2 and TRBJ2-5; 10 bases are a match to TRBD2. The CDR3 has 17 amino acids. Germline V gene data show CDR1 as LGHNA and CDR2 as YNFKEQ. V trimming: 4 bases; J trimming: 4 bases; junction bases outside the gene matches: 12. The DNA of the CDR3 is TGTGCCAGCAGCCGTAATGGAGGTAGCGGGGGGAGAGAGACCCAGTACTTC. Protein sequence: CASSRNGGSGGRETQYF.

V gene TRBV7-9 combines with J gene TRBJ2-1; tentatively, D is TRBD1 or TRBD2 (5 bases each). This CDR3 is 16 amino acids long. Germline-derived CDR1 and CDR2 are SEHNR and FQNEAQ (reference sequence). V lost 6 bases to trimming and J lost 0 bases, with 15 bases between them. In DNA form, the CDR3 reads TGTGCCAGCAGGGGACCGATTCTTAGCTCCTACAATGAGCAGTTCTTC. Translating gives CASRGPILSSYNEQFF.

This chain links TRBV28 with TRBJ2-5, with TRBD2 as a possible D gene (6 bases). CDR1 and CDR2 from the germline V gene are MDHEN and SYDVKM. Trimming cost V 3 bases and J 4 bases, with 12 bases left between them. The CDR3 has 14 amino acids. The chain's CDR3 is CASSFLAGLETQYF. Written as DNA, the CDR3 is TGTGCCAGCAGTTTCTTGGCGGGGTTAGAGACCCAGTACTTC.

This rearrangement joins TRBV25-1 to TRBJ2-3; TRBD1 is a possible D gene (6 bases). The CDR3 spans 12 residues. V was clipped by 6 bases and J by 2 bases, with 6 bases between them. Germline CDR1 reads MGHDK; CDR2 reads SYGVNS. The DNA of the CDR3 is TGTGCCAGCAGGGGGGCCACAGATACGCAGTATTTT. It codes for CASRGATDTQYF.

The chain joins TRBV19 to TRBJ2-7; 9 bases align to TRBD2. CDR1 and CDR2 (germline): LNHDA, SQIVND (reference sequence). The CDR3 sequence is 14 residues long. Trimming took 6 bases from V and 2 from J; bases not matched to a gene: 5. CDR3 bases: TGTGCCAGTAGGGCAGCGGGAGGTCCCTACGAGCAGTACTTC. Its translation is CASRAAGGPYEQYF.

V gene TRBV27 combines with J gene TRBJ2-1; 7 bases agree with TRBD2. There are 15 residues in the CDR3. The V gene's germline CDR1 is MNHEY and CDR2 SMNVEV (reference sequence). V was clipped by 0 bases and J by 2 bases; unmatched bases: 1. The CDR3, as DNA: TGTGCCAGCAGTTTATCGGGGGGGGCCTACAATGAGCAGTTCTTC. It yields the protein CASSLSGGAYNEQFF.

This sequence joins TRBV6-4 and TRBJ2-7; the match to TRBD1 covers 9 bases. Germline loops: CDR1 MRHNA, CDR2 SNTAGT. The trim removed 2 bases at V and 11 bases at J, leaving 7 bases unmatched. The CDR3 consists of 13 residues. The CDR3 reads CASSDPGTGLKYF. The CDR3, as DNA: TGTGCCAGCAGTGACCCCGGGACAGGGCTAAAGTACTTC.

The chain employs TRBV14 and TRBJ2-2; D is unclear. V lost 4 bases, J lost 7 bases, and 10 bases lay in between. CDR3 size: 13 residues. Germline CDR1 SGHDN, CDR2 FVKESK. The CDR3 is CASSRETYGELFF. Here the CDR3 DNA reads TGTGCCAGCAGCCGGGAAACTTACGGGGAGCTGTTTTTT.

The CDR3 bases are TGTGCCAGCAGCTTACAGGGGATAACTGCCCCTGAAGCTTTCTTT. This translates into CASSLQGITAPEAFF. The rearrangement joins TRBV7-2 to TRBJ1-1; tentatively, D is TRBD1 (6 bases). Germline V gene data show CDR1 as SGHTA and CDR2 as FQGNSA. This CDR3 is built from 15 residues. Trimming removed 2 bases at V and 6 bases at J, with 16 bases between.

This chain joins TRBV5-1 and TRBJ2-3; 8 nucleotides agree with TRBD1. The CDR3 is 15 residues long. Germline V gives CDR1 SGHRS, CDR2 YFSETQ. With V trimmed by 4 bases and J by 1 base, 5 bases remained unmatched. The DNA of the CDR3 is TGCGCCAGCAGCCAACAGGGGGTCCGCACAGATACGCAGTATTTT. Translated, it gives CASSQQGVRTDTQYF. The complete variable domain, with remaining parts taken from reference TRBV5-1 and TRBJ2-3, reads KAGVTQTPRYLIKTRGQQVTLSCSPISGHRSVSWYQQTPGQGLQFLFEYFSETQRNKGNFPGRFSGRQFSNSRSEMNVSTLELGDSALYLCASSQQGVRTDTQYFGPGTRLTVL.

The chain links TRBV7-9 to TRBJ1-6; D remains ambiguous. The CDR3 has 13 residues. The germline V gene encodes CDR1 SEHNR and CDR2 FQNEAQ (reference sequence). The ends were cut back, 7 bases at V and 10 bases at J, with 14 bases in the middle. The DNA of the CDR3 is TGTGCCAGCACGGGCGGGGTCGGATCACCCCTCCACTTT. Amino acids: CASTGGVGSPLHF.

The genes are TRBV6-2 or TRBV6-3 and TRBJ1-2; D uncertain. Germline values: CDR1 MNHEY, CDR2 SVGEGT. The CDR3 length is 13 residues. Between the trimmed V and J ends, which lost 0 bases and 8 bases, there was a span of 10 bases. CDR3 residues: CASSYSGIPGYTF. Written as DNA, the CDR3 is TGTGCCAGCAGTTACTCCGGGATACCGGGCTACACCTTC.

The DNA of the CDR3 is TGTGCCAGCAGACAAACAGGGTCTCGGAATCAGCCCCAGCATTTT. Its protein is CASRQTGSRNQPQHF. The rearrangement joins TRBV6-5 to TRBJ1-5; perhaps TRBD1 as D (6 bases). The CDR3 runs to 15 residues. Germline CDR1 and CDR2: MNHEY and SVGAGI. Trimming cost V 6 bases and J 4 bases, with 16 bases left between them.

This clone has just one count. The chain is built from TRBV9 and TRBJ1-2; TRBD1 matches 8 bases. The junction had 7 bases not matched to a gene; V was cut back by 4 bases and J by 2 bases. The CDR3 covers 15 residues. The germline V gene has CDR1 SGDLS and CDR2 YYNGEE. This chain's CDR3 is CASSPDRGGNYGYTF. The CDR3 coding sequence is TGTGCCAGCAGCCCAGACAGGGGTGGAAACTATGGCTACACCTTC.

V and J are TRBV29-1 and TRBJ1-2, with TRBD1 matching over 8 bases. The CDR3 sequence is 13 residues long. Trimming took 6 bases from V and 4 from J; bases not matched to a gene: 7. Per the germline V gene, CDR1 is SQVTM and CDR2 is ANQGSEA. CDR3 region: CSVGGTGVYGYTF. The CDR3 DNA reads as TGCAGCGTGGGAGGGACAGGAGTCTATGGCTACACCTTC.

This chain uses TRBV28 with TRBJ1-2; D remains ambiguous. The CDR3 loop spans 13 amino acids. Trimming cost V 7 bases and J 1 base, with 10 bases left between them. From germline, CDR1 is MDHEN and CDR2 SYDVKM. Written as DNA, the CDR3 is TGTGCCAGCAAGGTGGAGATTAACTATGGCTACACCTTC. It translates to CASKVEINYGYTF.

CDR3 sequence: CASRPENRGEQYF. CDR3 DNA sequence: TGTGCCAGCAGGCCCGAGAACCGTGGGGAGCAGTACTTC. This rearrangement joins TRBV5-6 to TRBJ2-7; no clear D gene. V was trimmed by 5 bases and J by 7 bases, leaving 16 bases between them. The CDR3 is made up of 13 amino acids. Germline lookup yields CDR1 SGHDT and CDR2 YYEEEE.

This chain joins TRBV7-9 and TRBJ1-1; 10 positions match TRBD1. The CDR3 has 13 residues. The V gene's germline CDR1 is SEHNR and CDR2 FQNEAQ (reference sequence). J gave up 11 bases and V 4 bases, and 7 bases lay outside the gene matches. The CDR3, as DNA: TGTGCCAGCAGCTACCGGGACAGGGGTTTTGCTTTCTTT. Its translation is CASSYRDRGFAFF.